What follows are 26 T cell receptor beta chains derived from one specimen sequenced in a study of blood T cell repertoires in COVID-19. Data came from immunoSEQ multiplex PCR; TCRdb stores just in-frame clones and leaves some out. The table shows 150,000 to 200,000 clones, with more than 80% occurring only once. Input material: PBMCs or T cells enriched from blood (not recorded which). The source is a man aged 40-49 years who had recovered from COVID-19.

The gene calls are TRBV2 and TRBJ2-2; 8 nucleotides match TRBD1. CDR1 is SNHLY and CDR2 is FYNNEI in the germline V gene. J lost 1 base, V lost 6 bases, and 1 base had no gene match. CDR3 size: 14 residues. The CDR3 DNA reads TGTGCCAGCAGGGGGACAGGGAACACCGGGGAGCTGTTTTTT. Translated, it gives CASRGTGNTGELFF.

This clone came up once. The chain employs TRBV30 and TRBJ1-2; the D gene is possibly TRBD1 (5 bases). V shed 4 bases and J shed 8 bases, with 14 bases lying between them. Germline V CDR1 and CDR2: GTSNPN, SVGIG (reference sequence). CDR3 size: 12 residues. The chain's CDR3 is CAWTSPGGGYTF. CDR3 sequence (DNA): TGTGCCTGGACCTCTCCTGGGGGGGGCTACACCTTC.

The V call is TRBV25-1, the J call TRBJ1-1; D is unclear. Germline CDR1 and CDR2: MGHDK and SYGVNS. V dropped 4 bases and J dropped 0 bases, with 12 bases sitting between them. The CDR3 sequence is 15 residues long. The CDR3: CASSGSRSLNTEAFF. DNA for the CDR3: TGTGCCAGCAGTGGATCGAGAAGCCTGAACACTGAAGCTTTCTTT. Complete variable domain (other parts from reference TRBV25-1 and TRBJ1-1): EADIYQTPRYLVIGTGKKITLECSQTMGHDKMYWYQQDPGMELHLIHYSYGVNSTEKGDLSSESTVSRIRTEHFPLTLESARPSHTSQYLCASSGSRSLNTEAFFGQGTRLTVV.

The chain recombines TRBV28 with TRBJ2-3, with 13 nucleotides matching TRBD2. The germline gives CDR1 MDHEN, CDR2 SYDVKM. V lost 9 bases and J lost 0; bases outside the gene matches: 9. The length of the CDR3 is 17 residues. In DNA, the CDR3 is TGTGCCAGTCCTCCGGGACTAGCGGGAATTAGCACAGATACGCAGTATTTT. As protein: CASPPGLAGISTDTQYF.

The rearrangement joins TRBV4-1 to TRBJ2-6; 9 bases fit TRBD2. Germline loops: CDR1 MGHRA, CDR2 YSYEKL. The CDR3 length is 18 residues. Trimming at V came to 5 bases and at J to 0 bases, leaving 8 bases not matched to a gene. Here the CDR3 DNA reads TGCGCCAGCAGCAAAACTAGCGGGCCCGCCTCTGGGGCCAACGTCCTGACTTTC. Residues: CASSKTSGPASGANVLTF.

The chain couples TRBV3-1 (or the pseudogene TRBV3-2) to TRBJ2-2; 8 nucleotides agree with TRBD1. V lost 2 bases, J lost 4 bases, and 9 bases stayed unmatched. The length of the CDR3 is 17 residues. CDR1 and CDR2 (germline): LGHDT, YNNKEL (reference sequence). Written as DNA, the CDR3 is TGTGCCAGCAGCCAATTCCGGACAGGGACCCCCACCGGGGAGCTGTTTTTT. This sequence encodes CASSQFRTGTPTGELFF.

The V gene is TRBV13, the J gene TRBJ2-7; D possibly corresponds to TRBD1 (7 bases). This CDR3 is 14 amino acids long. Germline values: CDR1 PRHDT, CDR2 FYEKMQ (reference sequence). Trimming left V 5 bases short and J 0 bases short, with 11 bases between. CDR3 bases: TGTGCCAGCAGCATCAGGGGGGTCTCCTACGAGCAGTACTTC. Translation gives CASSIRGVSYEQYF. The full variable domain, completed using reference TRBV13 and TRBJ2-7, is AAGVIQSPRHLIKEKRETATLKCYPIPRHDTVYWYQQGPGQDPQFLISFYEKMQSDKGSIPDRFSAQQFSDYHSELNMSSLELGDSALYFCASSIRGVSYEQYFGPGTRLTVT.

The V gene is TRBV11-3, the J gene TRBJ1-1; D is unresolved. The CDR3 spans 13 residues. CDR1 and CDR2 (germline): SGHNT, YENEEA. V was trimmed by 3 bases and J by 1 base, leaving 6 bases between them. The CDR3 spells CASSFWANTEAFF. In DNA form, the CDR3 reads TGTGCCAGCAGCTTCTGGGCGAACACTGAAGCTTTCTTT.

V is TRBV28 and J is TRBJ1-4; D is undetermined. V shed 4 bases and J shed 7 bases, with 10 bases lying between them. The germline CDR1 and CDR2 sequences are MDHEN and SYDVKM. CDR3 size: 13 residues. CDR3 protein: CASSSPIGEKLFF. Written as DNA, the CDR3 is TGTGCCAGCAGTTCGCCCATCGGTGAAAAACTGTTTTTT.

The chain carries TRBV19 and TRBJ2-1; D gene uncertain. The germline V gene encodes CDR1 LNHDA and CDR2 SQIVND (reference sequence). The V gene lost 1 base and the J gene lost 6 bases, with 7 bases spanning the gap. The CDR3 consists of 13 residues. CDR3 residues: CASSIGLINEQFF. DNA for the CDR3: TGTGCCAGTAGTATAGGGCTTATCAATGAGCAGTTCTTC.

V and J are TRBV19 and TRBJ2-5, with TRBD1 as a possible D gene (6 bases). CDR3 length: 14 residues. Germline CDR1 and CDR2: LNHDA and SQIVND (reference sequence). V dropped 7 bases and J dropped 2 bases, with 14 bases sitting between them. CDR3 residues: CASNPDRTQETQYF. CDR3 sequence (DNA): TGTGCCAGTAACCCGGACAGAACTCAAGAGACCCAGTACTTC.

The V call is TRBV2, the J call TRBJ2-2; 8 nucleotides align to TRBD2. The CDR3 is 15 residues long. In germline, CDR1 is SNHLY, CDR2 FYNNEI. Trimming cost V 2 bases and J 7 bases; bases outside gene matches: 6. This CDR3 reads CASSERGLVGGELFF. CDR3 DNA: TGTGCCAGCAGTGAAAGGGGACTAGTGGGCGGGGAGCTGTTTTTT.

The chain couples TRBV5-6 to TRBJ2-3; the D gene is possibly TRBD2 (6 bases). The CDR3 has 15 residues. The germline V gene has CDR1 SGHDT and CDR2 YYEEEE. The ends were cut back, 1 base at V and 1 base at J, with 10 bases in the middle. CDR3 nucleotide sequence: TGTGCCAGCAGCTTGACCCGCGGGGGCACAGATACGCAGTATTTT. Protein product: CASSLTRGGTDTQYF. Together with reference TRBV5-6 and TRBJ2-3, the CDR3 gives the full variable domain: DAGVTQSPTHLIKTRGQQVTLRCSPKSGHDTVSWYQQALGQGPQFIFQYYEEEERQRGNFPDRFSGHQFPNYSSELNVNALLLGDSALYLCASSLTRGGTDTQYFGPGTRLTVL.

This chain connects TRBV6-5 to TRBJ1-1; D is possibly TRBD1 (6 bases). Germline V gene data show CDR1 as MNHEY and CDR2 as SVGAGI. V lost 6 bases and J lost 7, with 21 bases in between. The CDR3 totals 15 residues. The CDR3 region is CASRRHLQGLGEAFF. CDR3 DNA sequence: TGTGCCAGCAGACGACACCTACAGGGTCTGGGTGAAGCTTTCTTT.

About this clone: At one of its ends the junction is not consistent with the germline gene, which may arise from a read error. The CDR3 nucleotides are TGTGCCATCAGTGAGTCGGCAGGGGTCGGGATCTTC. It codes for CAISESAGVGIF. The V and J genes are TRBV10-3 and TRBJ2-1; possible D gene TRBD1, 6 bases. The CDR3 is 12 amino acids. The germline gives CDR1 ENHRY, CDR2 SYGVKD.

This chain connects TRBV5-4 to TRBJ1-1; TRBD1 matches at 7 bases. The V segment lost 4 bases and the J segment 7 bases; nucleotides outside the gene matches: 4. The CDR3 runs to 12 residues. Per the germline V gene, CDR1 is SGHNT and CDR2 is YYREEE (reference sequence). The CDR3 DNA follows: TGTGCCAGCAGCCTCCAGGGGGGTGAAGCTTTCTTT. Protein sequence: CASSLQGGEAFF.

The chain joins TRBV30 to TRBJ1-3; D ambiguous. V was clipped by 4 bases and J by 4 bases, with 14 bases between them. This CDR3 comprises 14 residues. In germline, CDR1 is GTSNPN, CDR2 SVGIG (reference sequence). The CDR3 DNA reads TGTGCCTGGAATTTCGGAGGATCCGGAAACACCATATATTTT. Its protein is CAWNFGGSGNTIYF.

The chain recombines TRBV5-5 with TRBJ2-7; a weak D match, TRBD1 (6 bases). Germline lookup yields CDR1 SGHKS and CDR2 YYEKEE (reference sequence). The CDR3 sequence is 17 residues long. V lost 2 bases and J 1 base, leaving 19 bases between the germline ends. CDR3 sequence reads: CASSFESGTRESYEQYF. The CDR3 DNA follows: TGTGCCAGCAGCTTCGAAAGTGGGACACGAGAATCCTACGAGCAGTACTTC.

This clone was detected only once. The chain links TRBV5-1 to TRBJ1-6; D is possibly TRBD1 (6 bases). Trimming shortened V by 0 bases and J by 6 bases, and 10 bases separated the two germline ends. This CDR3 spans 15 amino acids. Germline CDR1 reads SGHRS; CDR2 reads YFSETQ. As DNA, the CDR3 is TGCGCCAGCAGCTTGGACAGGGTGGGTAATTCACCCCTCCACTTT. Translating gives CASSLDRVGNSPLHF. The whole variable domain, filled in from reference TRBV5-1 and TRBJ1-6, reads KAGVTQTPRYLIKTRGQQVTLSCSPISGHRSVSWYQQTPGQGLQFLFEYFSETQRNKGNFPGRFSGRQFSNSRSEMNVSTLELGDSALYLCASSLDRVGNSPLHFGNGTRLTVT.

This clone was seen just once. V gene TRBV30 combines with J gene TRBJ1-3; 8 bases match TRBD1. The CDR3 covers 15 residues. Germline CDR1 reads GTSNPN; CDR2 reads SVGIG (reference sequence). The trim removed 2 bases at V and 4 bases at J, leaving 7 bases unmatched. The CDR3 here is CAWSTTGGRGNTIYF. The CDR3 DNA reads as TGTGCCTGGAGTACAACAGGGGGTAGGGGAAACACCATATATTTT.

The rearrangement uses TRBV7-3 and TRBJ2-1; D is possibly TRBD2 (6 bases). Germline V CDR1 and CDR2: SGHTA, FQGTGA. This CDR3 is built from 15 residues. With 4 bases removed from V and 0 bases from J, the gap between germline ends came to 10 bases. CDR3 protein: CASSYAGSSYNEQFF. The DNA of the CDR3 is TGTGCCAGCAGCTATGCGGGGAGCTCCTACAATGAGCAGTTCTTC.

This rearrangement joins TRBV2 to TRBJ1-1; D is undetermined. The CDR3 covers 14 residues. Trimming pared 6 bases from V and 8 bases from J, leaving 19 bases between. Germline V CDR1 and CDR2: SNHLY, FYNNEI. The CDR3 DNA reads as TGTGCCAGCAGCGCTTTGGACTGGGCGGGGGAAGCTTTCTTT. This encodes CASSALDWAGEAFF.

V and J are TRBV28 and TRBJ1-5, with 10 bases aligning to TRBD1. Germline-derived CDR1 and CDR2 are MDHEN and SYDVKM. This CDR3 spans 13 amino acids. The J segment lost 10 bases and the V segment lost 6 bases, leaving 6 bases of the junction unmatched. CDR3 bases: TGTGCCAGCAGCGACAGGGGGCCTACCCCCCAGCATTTT. Encoded protein: CASSDRGPTPQHF.

There are a few counts of this clone. At one end the junction does not follow the germline gene, possibly because of a read error. The chain has TRBV27 and TRBJ2-1; TRBD1 might be the D (6 bases). The CDR3 covers 13 residues. CDR1 is MNHEY and CDR2 is SMNVEV in the germline V gene (reference sequence). DNA for the CDR3: TGTGCCAGCAGCCTCGCCTCCAATTGGGGGCGGGTCTTC. It is translated as CASSLASNWGRVF.

This chain joins TRBV30 and TRBJ1-2; maybe TRBD1 (6 bases). The CDR3 sequence is 13 residues long. CDR1 is GTSNPN, CDR2 SVGIG, per germline (reference sequence). Trimming took 1 base from V and 3 from J, leaving 9 bases between them. CDR3: CAWSGRGDYGYTF. The CDR3 nucleotides are TGTGCCTGGAGTGGCAGGGGTGACTATGGCTACACCTTC.

V gene TRBV5-1 combines with J gene TRBJ1-3, with D perhaps matching TRBD1 (6 bases). This CDR3 is 15 amino acids long. CDR1 and CDR2 from the germline V gene are SGHRS and YFSETQ. With 0 bases removed from V and 5 bases from J, the gap between germline ends came to 12 bases. DNA of the CDR3: TGCGCCAGCAGCTTGGATGTTACAGGGAGAAACACCATATATTTT. It specifies CASSLDVTGRNTIYF.